Presented here are 9 T cell receptor beta chains from one specimen sequenced in a study of identical twins. TCRdb re-called the 5' RACE reads through MiXCR, storing one row per CDR3 protein. Of fewer than 250,000 distinct CDR3 sequences listed, around 6.6% are singletons. This sample also belongs to another study, concerning yellow fever vaccine responses in identical twins.

Material: memory (CD45RO+) T cells sorted from blood. Every receptor here comes from a woman aged 18-35 years in good health.

This clonotype has a handful of counts. The rearrangement links TRBV3-1 to TRBJ1-6, with 7 bases that match TRBD1. The length of the CDR3 is 15 residues. CDR1 and CDR2 from the germline V gene are LGHDT and YNNKEL (reference sequence). With V trimmed by 4 bases and J by 11 bases, 11 bases remained unmatched. The CDR3 coding sequence is TGTGCCAGCAGCCGGGACAGTTCCCAAGGGGCACCCCTCCACTTT. Translation gives CASSRDSSQGAPLHF.

This sequence joins TRBV10-3 and TRBJ1-6; 10 positions match TRBD1. The CDR3 loop spans 14 amino acids. Germline V CDR1 and CDR2: ENHRY, SYGVKD. V trimming: 10 bases; J trimming: 9 bases; junction bases outside the gene matches: 9. The CDR3 reads CASSGTGVRSPLHF. In nucleotides, the CDR3 is TGTGCCAGCTCCGGGACAGGGGTTCGTTCACCCCTCCACTTT.

The rearrangement joins TRBV20-1 to TRBJ2-2; 10 nucleotides line up with TRBD2. The junction had 11 bases not matched to a gene; V was cut back by 5 bases and J by 2 bases. Germline V gene lookup returns CDR1 DFQATT and CDR2 SNEGSKA (reference sequence). The CDR3 has 17 residues. CDR3 nucleotides: TGCAGTGCTCCCACAACCCCTAGCGGGGGAAACACCGGGGAGCTGTTTTTT. Encoded protein: CSAPTTPSGGNTGELFF.

This clonotype was seen at least ten times. J is TRBJ2-5 and V is TRBV27, with 8 positions matching TRBD2. Germline CDR1 is MNHEY and CDR2 is SMNVEV (reference sequence). The trim removed 4 bases at V and 5 bases at J, leaving 6 bases unmatched. This CDR3 has 14 amino acids. The CDR3 nucleotides are TGTGCCAGCAGTTCCTATAGCGGGATTGAGACCCAGTACTTC. Its protein is CASSSYSGIETQYF.

This chain connects TRBV5-6 to TRBJ2-3, with 8 bases aligning to TRBD2. The CDR3 is made up of 15 amino acids. Trimming took 2 bases from V and 3 from J; bases not matched to a gene: 5. From germline, CDR1 is SGHDT and CDR2 YYEEEE. The CDR3 reads CASSFTGRVTDTQYF. The CDR3 DNA reads as TGTGCCAGCAGCTTCACCGGGAGGGTTACAGATACGCAGTATTTT.

This clonotype was observed at least ten times. CDR3 sequence: CASSPDRLNTGELFF. The CDR3, as DNA: TGCGCCAGCAGTCCGGACAGGCTGAACACCGGGGAGCTGTTTTTT. This rearrangement joins TRBV10-1 to TRBJ2-2, with 7 bases lining up with TRBD1. V gave up 5 bases and J gave up 1 base; unmatched junction bases: 4. The CDR3 covers 15 residues. Germline V lookup: CDR1 WNHNN, CDR2 SYGVQD (reference sequence).

The chain combines TRBV5-4 with TRBJ2-3, with 10 bases that match TRBD2. V lost 5 bases to trimming and J lost 4 bases; unmatched junction nucleotides: 10. This CDR3 is 16 amino acids long. CDR1 is SGHNT, CDR2 YYREEE, per germline (reference sequence). DNA for the CDR3: TGTGCCAGCAGTCTAGCGGGGGCGCTCTTGGCAGATACGCAGTATTTT. Amino acid sequence: CASSLAGALLADTQYF.

V usage is TRBV6-1 and J usage is TRBJ2-1; 10 positions match TRBD2. CDR3 length: 15 amino acids. Per germline, CDR1 MNHNS and CDR2 SASEGT. The V segment lost 6 bases and the J segment 3 bases; nucleotides outside the gene matches: 5. DNA for the CDR3: TGTGCCAGCAGCCGGACTAGCGGTTACTACAATGAGCAGTTCTTC. Protein sequence: CASSRTSGYYNEQFF.

At least ten counts were recorded for this clonotype. The chain has TRBV10-3 and TRBJ2-5; D may match TRBD1 or TRBD2 (7 bases each). Germline-derived CDR1 and CDR2 are ENHRY and SYGVKD. This CDR3 region has 13 residues. V lost 8 bases and J 5 bases, leaving 15 bases between the germline ends. CDR3 in DNA: TGTGCCATCCAGGGGGGGCCGGGGGAGACCCAGTACTTC. Translation: CAIQGGPGETQYF.